The 23 T cell receptor beta chains listed next were all sequenced from one sample in a study of blood T cell repertoires in COVID-19. The table came from immunoSEQ multiplex PCR; TCRdb's copy has only in-frame clones and leaves some out. The sample shows 150,000 to 200,000 clones, about 87% of them seen only once. Sequenced sample: peripheral blood. Every receptor here comes from a man in his forties or fifties with active or convalescent COVID-19.

The chain combines TRBV4-3 with TRBJ2-7; D possibly corresponds to TRBD2 (7 bases). In germline, CDR1 is LGHNA, CDR2 YSLEER. The V gene lost 0 bases and the J gene lost 5 bases, with 14 bases spanning the gap. This CDR3 contains 15 residues. CDR3 bases: TGCGCCAGCAGCCAAGATCGGGGGGCGAGGAACGAGCAGTACTTC. This gives the protein CASSQDRGARNEQYF.

The genes are TRBV11-2 and TRBJ2-7; the D gene is possibly TRBD2 (7 bases). CDR1 and CDR2 from the germline V gene are SGHAT and FQNNGV. Trimming removed 2 bases at V and 2 bases at J, with 10 bases between. The CDR3 sequence is 14 residues long. This CDR3 is CASSLRGAPYEQYF. The CDR3 DNA is TGTGCCAGCAGCTTACGGGGGGCTCCCTACGAGCAGTACTTC.

This chain links TRBV27 with TRBJ2-7; maybe TRBD1 (6 bases). This CDR3 is built from 12 residues. V was shortened by 3 bases and J by 6 bases, with 9 bases between the two germline ends. Germline V lookup: CDR1 MNHEY, CDR2 SMNVEV (reference sequence). CDR3 loop: CASSFTGSEQYF. Here the CDR3 DNA reads TGTGCCAGCAGTTTCACAGGGTCCGAGCAGTACTTC.

The V call is TRBV27, the J call TRBJ1-3; possibly TRBD1 for D (5 bases). V was trimmed by 7 bases and J by 0 bases, leaving 16 bases between them. Looked up from germline, CDR1 is MNHEY and CDR2 is SMNVEV (reference sequence). CDR3 length: 16 residues. CDR3 region: CASIDLGGTSGNTIYF. The CDR3 coding sequence is TGTGCCAGCATCGACCTGGGGGGGACCTCTGGAAACACCATATATTTT.

The chain is built from TRBV30 and TRBJ1-1, with a weak D call TRBD1 (5 bases). The germline CDR1 and CDR2 sequences are GTSNPN and SVGIG (reference sequence). Trimming took off 1 base at V and 0 bases at J, with 6 bases between the two ends. The CDR3 consists of 13 residues. In DNA form, the CDR3 reads TGTGCCTGGAGTGGACAGATGAACACTGAAGCTTTCTTT. The encoded protein is CAWSGQMNTEAFF.

The rearrangement joins TRBV4-3 to TRBJ2-2; 7 nucleotides align to TRBD1. Losses at the gene ends were 1 base for V and 5 bases for J; bases not matched to a gene: 4. CDR1 LGHNA and CDR2 YSLEER come from the germline V gene. The CDR3 has 15 residues. The CDR3 nucleotides read TGCGCCAGCAGCCAAGGGGACAGAATTACCGGGGAGCTGTTTTTT. Residues: CASSQGDRITGELFF.

The V gene is TRBV11-2, the J gene TRBJ1-4; D is perhaps TRBD1 (6 bases). V lost 4 bases and J lost 0, with 12 bases in between. The CDR3 extends over 16 amino acids. CDR1 and CDR2 from the germline V gene are SGHAT and FQNNGV. This CDR3 is CASSSDWDTTNEKLFF. The CDR3 DNA is TGTGCCAGCAGCTCAGATTGGGACACAACTAATGAAAAACTGTTTTTT.

This chain connects TRBV4-3 to TRBJ2-2, with 12 bases that match TRBD2. Germline CDR1 is LGHNA and CDR2 is YSLEER. V shed 1 base, J shed 5 bases, and the junction held 2 bases outside the gene matches. CDR3 length equals 16 residues. The DNA of the CDR3 is TGCGCCAGCAGCCAAGGACTAGCGGGGGAAACCGGGGAGCTGTTTTTT. This gives the protein CASSQGLAGETGELFF.

This clone was observed a single time. The rearrangement uses TRBV3-1 (or the pseudogene TRBV3-2) and TRBJ1-6; D not certain. From germline, CDR1 is LGHDT and CDR2 YNNKEL (reference sequence). V was pared by 4 bases and J by 9 bases, with 16 bases between. The CDR3 is 15 amino acids. CDR3 DNA: TGTGCCAGCAGCCCCCGAGGGTCAGTTGGTTCACCCCTCCACTTT. It is translated as CASSPRGSVGSPLHF.

The rearrangement joins TRBV19 to TRBJ2-7; TRBD1 aligns across 9 bases. Per germline, CDR1 LNHDA and CDR2 SQIVND (reference sequence). Losses at the gene ends were 3 bases for V and 5 bases for J; bases not matched to a gene: 5. This CDR3 has 14 amino acids. The CDR3 coding sequence is TGTGCCAGTAGTATGGGACAGGGTCGGGACGAGCAGTACTTC. Protein sequence: CASSMGQGRDEQYF.

Remarks on this clone: The sample holds other DNA sequences that translate to the same CDR3. The chain joins TRBV5-1 to TRBJ1-1; D uncertain. The ends were cut back, 4 bases at V and 5 bases at J, with 15 bases in the middle. This CDR3 contains 14 residues. The germline V gene has CDR1 SGHRS and CDR2 YFSETQ. CDR3 DNA: TGCGCCAGCAGCCTTGGAGGCTCTGGGACTGAAGCTTTCTTT. As protein: CASSLGGSGTEAFF.

The chain links TRBV14 to TRBJ1-3, with D hard to call. The length of the CDR3 is 14 residues. V was shortened by 4 bases and J by 0 bases, with 7 bases between the two germline ends. Germline CDR1 is SGHDN and CDR2 is FVKESK. The CDR3 loop is CASSPTNSGNTIYF. The CDR3 nucleotides read TGTGCCAGCAGCCCCACTAACTCTGGAAACACCATATATTTT.

Notes on this clone: The junction departs from germline at one end; a sequencing error may be responsible. The rearrangement uses TRBV6-5 and TRBJ1-6; D is possibly TRBD1 (5 bases). The CDR3 length is 16 residues. Germline values: CDR1 MNHEY, CDR2 SVGAGI. The CDR3 sequence: CASIYRSNSYNSPLHF. The CDR3 nucleotides read TGTGCCAGCATTTACAGGAGTAACTCCTATAATTCACCCCTCCACTTT.

This clone was detected only a few times. The V call is TRBV18, the J call TRBJ1-2; D call uncertain. The V and J ends lost 4 bases and 2 bases respectively, with 14 bases between them. CDR3 size: 15 residues. Germline CDR1 KGHSH, CDR2 LQKENI. The CDR3 bases are TGTGCCAGCTCACTCCCCCAGCCTAGGAACTATGGCTACACCTTC. Its translation: CASSLPQPRNYGYTF.

The DNA of the CDR3 is TGTGCCTGGACCGGGACAGGGGTTGAAAAACTGTTTTTT. Residues: CAWTGTGVEKLFF. The gene calls are TRBV30 and TRBJ1-4; TRBD1 agrees at 10 bases. There are 13 residues in the CDR3. Trimming cost V 4 bases and J 7 bases; bases outside gene matches: 3. Per the germline V gene, CDR1 is GTSNPN and CDR2 is SVGIG (reference sequence).

Only one count was recorded for this clone. V and J are TRBV4-3 and TRBJ1-6, with 8 bases identical to TRBD1. This CDR3 is built from 15 residues. The germline V gene encodes CDR1 LGHNA and CDR2 YSLEER. The ends lost 3 bases at V and 8 bases at J; junction bases unmatched: 6. CDR3 DNA: TGCGCCAGCAGCCAGTCGGGACAGGTCGATTCACCCCTCCACTTT. Translation: CASSQSGQVDSPLHF.

This clone has more than one count but fewer than ten. V is TRBV12-5 and J is TRBJ2-3; 7 bases agree with TRBD1. The CDR3 runs to 14 residues. Trimming cost V 5 bases and J 2 bases; bases outside gene matches: 4. In germline, CDR1 is LGHNT, CDR2 FRNRAP. The CDR3 DNA reads as TGTGCTAGTGGTCCGGGACAGTCCACAGATACGCAGTATTTT. Translated, it gives CASGPGQSTDTQYF.

The chain joins TRBV7-2 to TRBJ2-5; 9 bases line up with TRBD2. J lost 5 bases, V lost 5 bases, and 6 bases had no gene match. CDR3 length: 14 residues. CDR1 is SGHTA and CDR2 is FQGNSA in the germline V gene. CDR3 amino acids: CASSPGLAGETQYF. CDR3 in DNA: TGTGCCAGCAGCCCGGGACTAGCCGGTGAGACCCAGTACTTC.

The CDR3 here is CASSLSRRLNTEAFF. The CDR3 DNA reads as TGTGCCAGCAGTTTATCGAGGAGATTGAACACTGAAGCTTTCTTT. This chain links TRBV28 with TRBJ1-1; no clear D gene. This CDR3 region has 15 residues. Germline CDR1 MDHEN, CDR2 SYDVKM. V was shortened by 1 base and J by 0 bases, with 9 bases between the two germline ends. The full variable domain, with the rest looked up from reference TRBV28 and TRBJ1-1, is DVKVTQSSRYLVKRTGEKVFLECVQDMDHENMFWYRQDPGLGLRLIYFSYDVKMKEKGDIPEGYSVSREKKERFSLILESASTNQTSMYLCASSLSRRLNTEAFFGQGTRLTVV.

About this clone: Other nucleotide sequences from this sample produce the same CDR3. The J gene is TRBJ2-5, the V gene TRBV6-1; D may be TRBD1 (6 bases). This CDR3 spans 13 amino acids. CDR1 and CDR2 (germline): MNHNS, SASEGT. V was trimmed by 1 base and J by 4 bases, leaving 7 bases between them. CDR3 region: CASSEGGGETQYF. As DNA, the CDR3 is TGTGCCAGCAGTGAAGGAGGGGGAGAGACCCAGTACTTC.

The gene calls are TRBV5-1 and TRBJ2-1; weak D call: TRBD2 (6 bases). In germline, CDR1 is SGHRS, CDR2 YFSETQ. The CDR3 spans 16 residues. The V gene lost 4 bases and the J gene lost 0 bases, with 14 bases spanning the gap. The CDR3 DNA follows: TGCGCCAGCAGCGTTGTAGCGGAGAGCTCCTACAATGAGCAGTTCTTC. Translated, it gives CASSVVAESSYNEQFF.

The sample holds a few counts of this clone. V gene TRBV7-9 combines with J gene TRBJ2-7; 7 nucleotides line up with TRBD1. The V segment lost 7 bases and the J segment 7 bases; nucleotides outside the gene matches: 13. Germline V gives CDR1 SEHNR, CDR2 FQNEAQ (reference sequence). The CDR3 runs 14 residues. The CDR3 region is CASTGFRGTREQYF. CDR3 bases: TGTGCCAGCACCGGGTTCAGGGGGACACGGGAGCAGTACTTC.

This chain uses TRBV2 with TRBJ1-1; possible D gene TRBD1, 6 bases. The CDR3 consists of 15 residues. Trimming cost V 6 bases and J 5 bases, with 19 bases left between them. In germline, CDR1 is SNHLY, CDR2 FYNNEI. CDR3 protein: CASRRDSQGRTEAFF. As DNA, the CDR3 is TGTGCCAGCAGGAGAGACTCACAGGGTAGGACTGAAGCTTTCTTT.